The T cell receptor beta chain under discussion was sequenced for a study of T cells in Graves' hyperthyroidism and ophthalmopathy (dated by TCRdb to between 2018 and 2021). Broadly, across the study: Peripheral blood samples were taken at initial diagnosis, before any treatment was given. After blood sampling, hyperthyroidism patients were treated with methimazole at a starting dose of 30 mg daily, and ophthalmopathy patients were treated with high-dose intravenous methylprednisolone. To identify TCR V-J signatures that set the groups apart, the researchers used a discovery cohort of more than 95 patients, made up of about 44 with Graves' ophthalmopathy and approximately 57 with stable Graves' hyperthyroidism. The 95 to 100 discovery patients were randomly split 7:3 into training and test sets. The paper reports TCR Vbeta CDR3 sequencing of more than 120 peripheral blood samples: approximately 43 ophthalmopathy, some 80 hyperthyroidism and 17 progressor patients. In several Graves' hyperthyroidism patients, the study also compared T-cell repertoires from thyroid tissue with T-cell repertoires from blood. Prospective prediction of ophthalmopathy was tested in an independent validation cohort consisting of 18 to 20 hyperthyroidism patients and 17 patients who later progressed to ophthalmopathy. Study-wide findings and limitations: In cross-validation, a model built on a 13 V-J signature told ophthalmopathy apart from stable hyperthyroidism with 87.88% sensitivity and roughly 82% specificity, and in testing the same model reached 80%/75%. No statistical method was used to set the sample size in advance, and investigators knew the group allocation. In validation, the model predicted progression to ophthalmopathy a median of about 6.5 months before onset, with roughly 70% sensitivity and about 72% specificity. Most expanded thyroid clonotypes (frequency above 0.001) were also detected in blood, a finding suggesting that blood repertoires may reflect thyroid immune responses.

This clonotype was counted at least ten times. It has no known antigen specificity. Base qualities are not recorded, but no much larger clone differs from it by a single base. The TCR beta CDR3 regions were amplified from the RNA transcripts. The TCR CDR3 was subjected to a first round of RT-PCR using the HTBI primer set and the Qiagen OneStep RT-PCR kit. A second multiplex PCR round built the libraries, followed by size selection and purification. The libraries were sequenced on an Illumina HiSeq2000 using paired-end 100 bp reads. In the original analysis: SOAPnuke was used to process the raw data, removing reads that contained adapters or uncalled bases, had a mean Phred below 15, or lacked an exact match to the constant primer or identifier. COPE v1.2.5 was used to merge high-quality paired reads, and clonotypes were defined as unique nucleotide sequences. MiTCR v1.1 was used to align clonotypes to the IMGT TRBV, TRBD and TRBJ reference segments. Only V-J combinations with frequency above 0.0001, covering about 99% of repertoires, were analysed. A TCS score was defined as the ratio of F50 (clonal expansion) to E x V (chaos), with BLOSUM62-based TCRdist applied between CDR3 peptides within each V-J. Welch's t-statistics and random forest reduced around 510 V-J features to around 14, which were used in a naive Bayes classifier (R e1071). Clones were called with MiXCR by TCRdb after fastp trimmed the public reads at Q25, and only in-frame beta chains were retained. When rows share a CDR3 protein, they turn into one entry using the most common DNA and genes. The V and J calls here are based on TCRdb, not the publication. Here the sample has about 560,000 distinct CDR3 sequences; around 15% occur a single time. Jointly, the top ten make up approximately 20% of the sample.

Stable Graves' hyperthyroidism was defined as the absence of progression to ophthalmopathy over 18 months of follow-up. Hyperthyroidism patients were newly diagnosed, had a disease duration of under 2 months, and were aged 18 to 65 years. Patients with uncontrolled infections, other autoimmune diseases, pregnancy or lactation were excluded. Clinical symptoms, serum thyroxine and TRAb, thyroid ultrasound, and orbital computed tomography formed the basis for the diagnoses. PBMCs were isolated from about 9.1 ml of fresh peripheral blood by Ficoll-Paque density gradient centrifugation. Total RNA was extracted with Trizol reagent, and quality was checked on an Agilent 2100 Bioanalyzer. CDR1 and CDR2 are drawn from the germline V gene (reference sequence): SEHNR, FQNEAQ. The CDR3, cysteine through phenylalanine, is 17 amino acids long. Solely the CDR3 DNA is kept, with 51 bases framed from the first base. Deletion took 5 bases off V and 2 bases off J, with a span of 20 bases between the germline ends.

The chain is encoded by TRBV7-9 joined to TRBJ2-3, with a weak D call of TRBD1 (7 bases match). The sample was blood. The source of this sequence is a woman younger than 30 with Graves' hyperthyroidism. The nucleotide sequence reads as follows: TGTGCCAGCAGCCGACAAGGACAGGAGGACTACACAGATACGCAGTATTTT. The resulting protein is CASSRQGQEDYTDTQYF. Extended through the reference TRBV7-9 and TRBJ2-3 proteins, this CDR3 yields the full variable domain: DTGVSQNPRHKITKRGQNVTFRCDPISEHNRLYWYRQTLGQGPEFLTYFQNEAQLEKSRLLSDRFSAERPKGSFSTLEIQRTEQGDSAMYLCASSRQGQEDYTDTQYFGPGTRLTVL.